A single sample gave rise to the 29 T cell receptor beta chains below, sequenced in a study of PD-1 blockade in classical Hodgkin lymphoma. Profiled with immunoSEQ multiplex PCR; TCRdb holds only in-frame clones, not every one. The sample has about 94,000 clones, 85% to 95% seen once. Time point denoted: cycle 4 day 1 (C4D1), after more than five weeks of nivolumab. With no exception, relapse followed autologous stem cell transplantation in all patients, and brentuximab vedotin exposure varied. The material sequenced was peripheral blood mononuclear cells (PBMCs), taken before the fourth cycle of nivolumab. All receptors derive from a human donor with classical Hodgkin lymphoma.

The V and J genes are TRBV11-1 and TRBJ2-7, with TRBD2 identical over 8 bases. The CDR3 loop spans 16 amino acids. The germline V gene has CDR1 SGHAT and CDR2 FQDESV (reference sequence). V lost 2 bases to trimming and J lost 3 bases; unmatched junction nucleotides: 9. For the CDR3, the DNA is TGTGCCAGCAGCTTAACTAGCGGCCTCCCTTACTACGAGCAGTACTTC. Translating gives CASSLTSGLPYYEQYF.

This clone showed up just once. The chain joins TRBV5-4 to TRBJ2-1, with TRBD2 matching over 7 bases. V shed 4 bases and J 6 bases; nucleotides not matched to a gene: 10. The germline V gene has CDR1 SGHNT and CDR2 YYREEE (reference sequence). CDR3 size: 15 residues. DNA for the CDR3: TGTGCCAGCAGCCCGCAAGCGCGGGAGAGCAATGAGCAGTTCTTC. Amino acid sequence: CASSPQARESNEQFF.

The rearrangement joins TRBV28 to TRBJ2-2; D is unclear. In germline, CDR1 is MDHEN, CDR2 SYDVKM. CDR3 length: 13 residues. Deletions cut 5 bases from V and 5 bases from J, with 9 bases between. Here the CDR3 DNA reads TGTGCCAGCAGTATCCCTTCAACCGGGGAGCTGTTTTTT. Its translation: CASSIPSTGELFF.

The chain carries TRBV6-1 and TRBJ1-5; D unclear. CDR1 and CDR2 from the germline V gene are MNHNS and SASEGT. The CDR3 has 15 amino acids. The V gene lost 0 bases and the J gene lost 0 bases, with 6 bases spanning the gap. The CDR3 spells CASSEAHHSNQPQHF. CDR3 DNA: TGTGCCAGCAGTGAAGCCCACCATAGCAATCAGCCCCAGCATTTT.

The chain recombines TRBV5-4 with TRBJ2-3; TRBD2 agrees at 7 bases. CDR1 and CDR2 from the germline V gene are SGHNT and YYREEE (reference sequence). The CDR3 consists of 13 residues. The junction had 2 bases not matched to a gene; V was cut back by 3 bases and J by 4 bases. The CDR3 bases are TGTGCCAGCAGCTCGACTAGCCCAGATACGCAGTATTTT. Residues: CASSSTSPDTQYF.

The chain is built from TRBV5-6 and TRBJ2-2; 7 nucleotides match TRBD1. The CDR3 length is 15 residues. V lost 5 bases to trimming and J lost 0 bases; unmatched junction nucleotides: 4. Germline V gene data show CDR1 as SGHDT and CDR2 as YYEEEE. The CDR3 protein is CASSYGTANTGELFF. The CDR3 DNA sequence: TGTGCCAGCAGTTACGGGACAGCGAACACCGGGGAGCTGTTTTTT.

V and J are TRBV28 and TRBJ1-5, with D perhaps matching TRBD1 (6 bases). Germline CDR1 MDHEN, CDR2 SYDVKM. Trimming removed 2 bases from V and 2 bases from J, with 10 bases in between. CDR3 length equals 15 residues. The DNA of the CDR3 is TGTGCCAGCAGTTTACAACAGGGCGGCAATCAGCCCCAGCATTTT. Protein sequence: CASSLQQGGNQPQHF.

V is TRBV6-5 and J is TRBJ2-7, with 7 bases matching TRBD1. CDR1 and CDR2 from the germline V gene are MNHEY and SVGAGI. The CDR3 totals 11 residues. V trimming: 2 bases; J trimming: 13 bases; junction bases outside the gene matches: 5. The CDR3 protein is CASSYRDSLYF. DNA for the CDR3: TGTGCCAGCAGTTACAGGGACAGCCTCTACTTC.

This chain connects TRBV27 to TRBJ1-5; D not certain. Germline CDR1 is MNHEY and CDR2 is SMNVEV (reference sequence). V was shortened by 5 bases and J by 2 bases, with 16 bases between the two germline ends. CDR3 length: 16 residues. The CDR3 DNA is TGTGCCAGCAGTGAGGCAGGCGGTGGGGGCAATCAGCCCCAGCATTTT. This translates into CASSEAGGGGNQPQHF.

The chain is built from TRBV11-3 and TRBJ2-3; D remains unclear. This CDR3 spans 13 amino acids. V shed 1 base and J shed 11 bases, with 13 bases lying between them. Germline assignment: CDR1 SGHNT and CDR2 YENEEA. The CDR3 DNA reads as TGTGCCAGCAGCTTAGGGCCGCCATTTTGGCAGTATTTT. Its translation is CASSLGPPFWQYF.

In this sample, this clone turned up a few times. CDR3 amino acids: CASSSTRGSVDGYTF. The CDR3 nucleotides are TGTGCCAGCAGCTCGACCCGGGGGAGTGTAGATGGCTACACCTTC. V and J are TRBV7-9 and TRBJ1-2; D is perhaps TRBD1 (5 bases). The length of the CDR3 is 15 residues. Germline assignment: CDR1 SEHNR and CDR2 FQNEAQ (reference sequence). V was trimmed by 4 bases and J by 6 bases, leaving 18 bases between them.

V usage is TRBV19 and J usage is TRBJ2-3, with 7 nucleotides matching TRBD1. J was trimmed by 3 bases and V by 5 bases; bases with no gene match: 11. Per germline, CDR1 LNHDA and CDR2 SQIVND (reference sequence). There are 16 residues in the CDR3. CDR3 DNA: TGTGCCAGTAGTGACCCGACAGGGATCGTGACAGATACGCAGTATTTT. Translation: CASSDPTGIVTDTQYF.

V gene TRBV5-4 combines with J gene TRBJ2-1; unclear D gene. Germline V CDR1 and CDR2: SGHNT, YYREEE (reference sequence). The CDR3 contains 12 residues. The germline V and J ends were trimmed by 1 base and 9 bases, with 8 bases remaining between them. This CDR3 reads CASSLYGTEQFF. CDR3 bases: TGTGCCAGCAGCTTGTACGGAACTGAGCAGTTCTTC.

The chain couples TRBV7-9 to TRBJ2-1, with D perhaps TRBD2 (6 bases). Trimming cost V 0 bases and J 4 bases, with 10 bases left between them. CDR1 and CDR2 from the germline V gene are SEHNR and FQNEAQ (reference sequence). CDR3 size: 15 residues. The chain's CDR3 is CASSLAHGGYNEQFF. Written as DNA, the CDR3 is TGTGCCAGCAGCTTAGCGCACGGGGGTTACAATGAGCAGTTCTTC.

This clone was found once. The CDR3 nucleotides are TGTGCCAGCAGTCGGACAGGGTACAATCAGCCCCAGCATTTT. Translating it yields CASSRTGYNQPQHF. The J gene is TRBJ1-5, the V gene TRBV7-8, with TRBD1 matching over 8 bases. Germline V gives CDR1 SGHVS, CDR2 FQNEAQ. The V and J ends lost 6 bases and 3 bases, in that order; junction bases with no gene match: 4. The CDR3 is 14 residues long.

The chain recombines TRBV25-1 with TRBJ2-1, with D unresolved. The CDR3 totals 11 residues. Germline CDR1 is MGHDK and CDR2 is SYGVNS. V lost 6 bases to trimming and J lost 16 bases, with 16 bases between them. The CDR3 DNA is TGTGCCAGCAGCCCGGGTAGGTTCTTTTTCTTC. Its translation: CASSPGRFFFF.

V and J are TRBV5-1 and TRBJ2-7, with D perhaps matching TRBD1 (6 bases). CDR1 is SGHRS, CDR2 YFSETQ, per germline. This CDR3 has 14 residues. The germline V and J ends were trimmed by 1 base and 2 bases, with 10 bases remaining between them. CDR3 coding DNA: TGCGCCAGCAGCTTGTCGCCAGGGGCCTACGAGCAGTACTTC. This sequence encodes CASSLSPGAYEQYF.

This chain links TRBV28 with TRBJ2-7; D might be TRBD2 (6 bases). The CDR3 covers 14 residues. The V and J ends lost 3 bases and 2 bases respectively, with 11 bases between them. The germline gives CDR1 MDHEN, CDR2 SYDVKM. CDR3 protein: CASSFRRGPYEQYF. CDR3 bases: TGTGCCAGCAGTTTCCGGCGGGGCCCCTACGAGCAGTACTTC.

This sequence joins TRBV6-5 and TRBJ2-7; 11 bases are shared with TRBD1. The junction had 3 bases not matched to a gene; V was cut back by 3 bases and J by 2 bases. The CDR3 consists of 15 residues. The V gene's germline CDR1 is MNHEY and CDR2 SVGAGI. The CDR3 protein is CASSYGGQGAYEQYF. For the CDR3, the DNA is TGTGCCAGCAGTTATGGGGGACAGGGGGCCTACGAGCAGTACTTC.

The chain uses TRBV6-1 and TRBJ2-1; D unclear. Germline CDR1 is MNHNS and CDR2 is SASEGT. This CDR3 has 17 residues. V shed 4 bases and J shed 0 bases, with 16 bases lying between them. Here the CDR3 DNA reads TGTGCCAGCAGTGGAAGCAGGAGCCCGAGCTCCTACAATGAGCAGTTCTTC. It specifies CASSGSRSPSSYNEQFF.

The chain uses TRBV19 and TRBJ2-5; 8 nucleotides line up with TRBD1. V was pared by 4 bases and J by 1 base, with 5 bases of the junction left unmatched. CDR1 is LNHDA, CDR2 SQIVND, per germline (reference sequence). The CDR3 sequence is 15 residues long. The CDR3 here is CASSTGTGGQETQYF. The DNA for the CDR3 is TGTGCCAGTAGTACCGGGACAGGAGGCCAAGAGACCCAGTACTTC.

This chain links TRBV19 with TRBJ2-1; tentative D call: TRBD2 (6 bases). V lost 4 bases, J lost 6 bases, and 10 bases lay in between. CDR1 is LNHDA and CDR2 is SQIVND in the germline V gene (reference sequence). CDR3 length: 13 amino acids. CDR3: CASSRGTVNEQFF. The DNA of the CDR3 is TGTGCCAGTAGTAGGGGGACTGTCAATGAGCAGTTCTTC.

The chain combines TRBV7-8 with TRBJ1-5; tentative D call: TRBD1 (5 bases). CDR3 size: 13 residues. CDR1 and CDR2 from the germline V gene are SGHVS and FQNEAQ. Trimming removed 1 base from V and 5 bases from J, with 6 bases in between. The CDR3 protein is CASSLGGDQPQHF. In DNA form, the CDR3 reads TGTGCCAGCAGCTTAGGGGGCGATCAGCCCCAGCATTTT.

The genes are TRBV5-4 and TRBJ1-2, with a weak D call TRBD1 (6 bases). CDR3 size: 14 residues. Trimming took off 3 bases at V and 7 bases at J, with 16 bases between the two ends. CDR1 SGHNT and CDR2 YYREEE come from the germline V gene (reference sequence). CDR3 nucleotides: TGTGCCAGCAGCTCCGTTCTACAGGGAAGTGGCTACACCTTC. Translation gives CASSSVLQGSGYTF.

The chain has TRBV5-1 and TRBJ2-7; the match to TRBD2 covers 14 bases. Trimming at V came to 3 bases and at J to 0 bases, leaving 5 bases not matched to a gene. This CDR3 contains 17 residues. Per the germline V gene, CDR1 is SGHRS and CDR2 is YFSETQ. The CDR3 region has the DNA TGCGCCAGCAGCTACGGACTAGCGGGAGGACCCTCCTACGAGCAGTACTTC. Amino acids: CASSYGLAGGPSYEQYF.

Remarks on this clone: The junction departs from the called germline gene at one end, perhaps through a read error. The chain links TRBV7-7 to TRBJ2-3; TRBD2 is a possible D gene (6 bases). The germline gives CDR1 SSHAT, CDR2 FNYEAQ (reference sequence). The CDR3 totals 15 residues. The chain's CDR3 is CASSLDGGTGDTQYF. The CDR3 nucleotides are TGTGCTAGCAGCTTAGACGGCGGGACGGGAGATACGCAGTATTTT.

The V gene is TRBV5-6, the J gene TRBJ2-1, with TRBD2 matching over 8 bases. Germline CDR1 is SGHDT and CDR2 is YYEEEE. V trimming: 2 bases; J trimming: 5 bases; junction bases outside the gene matches: 9. This CDR3 spans 16 amino acids. CDR3 protein: CASSFIDGLADNEQFF. In nucleotides, the CDR3 is TGTGCCAGCAGCTTTATCGACGGACTAGCTGACAATGAGCAGTTCTTC.

The rearrangement joins TRBV4-2 to TRBJ2-1, with 10 bases aligning to TRBD2. The V gene's germline CDR1 is LGHNA and CDR2 YNFKEQ. V trimming: 0 bases; J trimming: 8 bases; junction bases outside the gene matches: 7. The CDR3 is 16 amino acids. The CDR3, as DNA: TGTGCCAGCAGCCAAGACGGAGCGGGAGGGATCGATGAGCAGTTCTTC. Translation: CASSQDGAGGIDEQFF.

The chain joins TRBV6-6 to TRBJ1-1, with D uncertain. Germline V lookup: CDR1 MNHNY, CDR2 SVGAGI (reference sequence). V was trimmed by 0 bases and J by 0 bases, leaving 8 bases between them. The CDR3 runs to 15 residues. This CDR3 is CASSYSGRLNTEAFF. In nucleotides, the CDR3 is TGTGCCAGCAGTTACTCCGGCAGGCTGAACACTGAAGCTTTCTTT.